This T cell receptor (beta chain) was recorded in a study of blood T cell repertoires in COVID-19. Background on the study: Researchers got acute and convalescent COVID-19 samples from the United States, Italy and Spain. Sources were T cells, B-cell-depleted T cells, or PBMCs; the material itself was cDNA or gDNA.

Authors' processing steps: Amplified reference gene primers provided the basis for estimating nucleated cell counts. The method was immunoSEQ multiplex PCR; TCRdb's version includes in-frame clones alone and lacks a portion of them. V and J calls and clone size are as listed in that table; D and trimming were resolved from the DNA. The sample shows roughly 80,000 clones, roughly 90% of them seen only once. Trimming pared 2 bases from V and 5 bases from J, leaving 18 bases between. The CDR3 runs to 16 residues. Germline lookup yields CDR1 MNHEY and CDR2 SVGAGI. The TCR sequence derives from a man aged 60-69 years with acute or convalescent COVID-19. The specimen sequenced was peripheral blood. V usage is TRBV6-5 and J usage is TRBJ2-5, with TRBD1 as a possible D gene (5 bases). As DNA, the CDR3 is TGTGCCAGCAGTTACGGGGCCCTTAGACGAGACGAGACCCAGTACTTC. It codes for CASSYGALRRDETQYF.